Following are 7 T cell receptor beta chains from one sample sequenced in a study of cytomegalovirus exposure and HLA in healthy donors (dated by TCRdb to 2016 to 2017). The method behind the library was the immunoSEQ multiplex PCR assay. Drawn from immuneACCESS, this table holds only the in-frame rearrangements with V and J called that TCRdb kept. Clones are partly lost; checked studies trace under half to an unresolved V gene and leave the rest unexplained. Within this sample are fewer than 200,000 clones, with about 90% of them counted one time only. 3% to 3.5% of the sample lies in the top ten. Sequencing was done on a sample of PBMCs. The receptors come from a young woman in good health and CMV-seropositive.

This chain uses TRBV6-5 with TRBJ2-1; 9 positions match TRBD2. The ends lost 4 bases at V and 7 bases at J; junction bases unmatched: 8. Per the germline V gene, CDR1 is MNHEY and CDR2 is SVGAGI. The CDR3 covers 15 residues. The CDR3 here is CASSWEGTSINEQFF. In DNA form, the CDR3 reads TGTGCCAGCAGTTGGGAGGGGACTAGCATTAATGAGCAGTTCTTC.

CDR3 residues: CASSLRSGSSYNEQFF. In DNA form, the CDR3 reads TGTGCCAGCAGCTTGAGGTCTGGGAGCTCCTACAATGAGCAGTTCTTC. This sequence joins TRBV7-9 and TRBJ2-1, with a weak D call TRBD2 (5 bases). The ends were cut back, 3 bases at V and 0 bases at J, with 12 bases in the middle. The germline gives CDR1 SEHNR, CDR2 FQNEAQ (reference sequence). The CDR3 covers 16 residues.

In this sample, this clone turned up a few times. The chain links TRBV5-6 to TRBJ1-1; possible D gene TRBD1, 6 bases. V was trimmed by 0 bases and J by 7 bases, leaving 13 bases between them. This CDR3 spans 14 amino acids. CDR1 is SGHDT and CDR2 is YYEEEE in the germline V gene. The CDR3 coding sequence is TGTGCCAGCAGCTTGGCCGGGGGGGCAGGTGAAGCTTTCTTT. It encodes CASSLAGGAGEAFF.

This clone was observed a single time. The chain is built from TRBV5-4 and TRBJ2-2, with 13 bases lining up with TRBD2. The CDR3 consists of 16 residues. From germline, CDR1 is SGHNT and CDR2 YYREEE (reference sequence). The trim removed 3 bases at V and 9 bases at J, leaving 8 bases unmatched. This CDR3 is CASSSSGLAGSRELFF. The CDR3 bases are TGTGCCAGCAGCTCATCGGGACTAGCGGGATCACGGGAGCTGTTTTTT. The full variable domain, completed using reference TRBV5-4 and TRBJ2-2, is ETGVTQSPTHLIKTRGQQVTLRCSSQSGHNTVSWYQQALGQGPQFIFQYYREEENGRGNFPPRFSGLQFPNYSSELNVNALELDDSALYLCASSSSGLAGSRELFFGEGSRLTVL.

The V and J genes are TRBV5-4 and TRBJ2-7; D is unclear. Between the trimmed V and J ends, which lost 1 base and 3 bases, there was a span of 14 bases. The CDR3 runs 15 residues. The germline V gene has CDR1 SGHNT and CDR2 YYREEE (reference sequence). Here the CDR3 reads CASSLSTQPFYEQYF. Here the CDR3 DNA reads TGTGCCAGCAGCTTGTCGACTCAGCCTTTCTACGAGCAGTACTTC. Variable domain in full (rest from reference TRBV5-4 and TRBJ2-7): ETGVTQSPTHLIKTRGQQVTLRCSSQSGHNTVSWYQQALGQGPQFIFQYYREEENGRGNFPPRFSGLQFPNYSSELNVNALELDDSALYLCASSLSTQPFYEQYFGPGTRLTVT.

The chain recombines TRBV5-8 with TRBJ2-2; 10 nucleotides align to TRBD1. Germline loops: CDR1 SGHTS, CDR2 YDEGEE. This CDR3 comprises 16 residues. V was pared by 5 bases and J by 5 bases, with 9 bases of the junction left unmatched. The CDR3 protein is CASSWMGQGMTGELFF. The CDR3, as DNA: TGTGCCAGCAGTTGGATGGGACAGGGGATGACCGGGGAGCTGTTTTTT.

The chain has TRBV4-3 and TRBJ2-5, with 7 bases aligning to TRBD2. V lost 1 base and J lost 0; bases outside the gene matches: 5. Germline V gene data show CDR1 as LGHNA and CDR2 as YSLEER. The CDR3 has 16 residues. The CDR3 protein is CASSQGVAGHQETQYF. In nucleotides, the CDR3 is TGCGCCAGCAGCCAAGGAGTAGCGGGCCACCAAGAGACCCAGTACTTC.